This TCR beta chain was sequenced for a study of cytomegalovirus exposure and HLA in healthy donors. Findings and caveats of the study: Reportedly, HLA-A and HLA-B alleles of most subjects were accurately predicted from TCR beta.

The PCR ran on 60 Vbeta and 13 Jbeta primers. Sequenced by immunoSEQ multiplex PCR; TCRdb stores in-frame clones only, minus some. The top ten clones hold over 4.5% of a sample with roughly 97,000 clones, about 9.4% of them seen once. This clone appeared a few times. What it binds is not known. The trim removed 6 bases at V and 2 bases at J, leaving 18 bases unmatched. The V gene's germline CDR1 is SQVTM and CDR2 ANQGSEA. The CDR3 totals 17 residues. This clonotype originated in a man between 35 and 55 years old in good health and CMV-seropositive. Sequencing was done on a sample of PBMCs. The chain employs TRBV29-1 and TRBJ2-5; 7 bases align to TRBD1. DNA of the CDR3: TGCAGCGTCGGGGTGGGACAGACAATAACGATACAAGAGACCCAGTACTTC. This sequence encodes CSVGVGQTITIQETQYF.